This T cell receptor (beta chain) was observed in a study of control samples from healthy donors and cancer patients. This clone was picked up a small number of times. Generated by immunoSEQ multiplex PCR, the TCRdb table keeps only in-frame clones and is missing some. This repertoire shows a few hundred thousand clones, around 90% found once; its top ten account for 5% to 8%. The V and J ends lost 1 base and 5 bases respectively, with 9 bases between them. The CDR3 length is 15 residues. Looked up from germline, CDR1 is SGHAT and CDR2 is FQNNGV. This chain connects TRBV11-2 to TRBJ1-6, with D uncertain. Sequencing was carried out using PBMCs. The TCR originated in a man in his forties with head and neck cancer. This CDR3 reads CASSLGGFHNSPLHF. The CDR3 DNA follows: TGTGCCAGCAGCTTAGGAGGGTTCCATAATTCACCCCTCCACTTT.